In this sample, the clone carrying this T cell receptor (beta chain) turned up a few times. No antigen is known for it. Germline values: CDR1 GTSNPN, CDR2 SVGIG (reference sequence). Trimming removed 8 bases from V and 3 bases from J, with 8 bases in between. The CDR3 extends over 11 amino acids. The entry originates in a study of beta chain features in type 1 diabetes. Study-level results: Fewer junction insertions and more nucleotide deletions appeared in type 1 diabetes patients. Patients' naive, central memory and regulatory TCRB repertoires appeared more alike than those of healthy donors.

Isolated RNA was reverse transcribed in full, so expressed TCRB transcripts were sequenced. Clones were read by immunoSEQ multiplex PCR, and TCRdb kept only the in-frame ones, dropping some. The sample shows 250,000 to 350,000 clones, 8% to 13% of them seen only once. Stem cell-like memory, regulatory, central memory and naive CD4+ cells were sorted via CD45RO/CCR7/CD25/CD127/CD95/CD27. The sequence was obtained from a woman aged 25-40 years in good health. The specimen sequenced was naive CD4+ T cells from blood. J is TRBJ2-1 and V is TRBV30; D is perhaps TRBD2 (5 bases). The CDR3 region has the DNA TGTGCCGGCCGGGACTACAATGAGCAGTTCTTC. It encodes CAGRDYNEQFF.